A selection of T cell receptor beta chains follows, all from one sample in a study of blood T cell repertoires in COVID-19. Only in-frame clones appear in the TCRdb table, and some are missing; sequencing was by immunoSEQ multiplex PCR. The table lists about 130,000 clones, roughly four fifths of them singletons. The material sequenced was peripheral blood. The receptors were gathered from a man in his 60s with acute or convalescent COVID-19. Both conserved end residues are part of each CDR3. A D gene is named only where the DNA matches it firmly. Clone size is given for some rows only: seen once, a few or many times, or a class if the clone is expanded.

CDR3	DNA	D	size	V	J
CASSLSQGALWYGYTF	TGTGCCAGCAGCTTGAGTCAAGGGGCCCTTTGGTATGGCTACACCTTC	-	-	TRBV5-4	TRBJ1-2
CAISERAGQNTEAFF	TGTGCCATCAGTGAGAGGGCAGGGCAGAACACTGAAGCTTTCTTT	-	-	TRBV10-3	TRBJ1-1
CASSLIAGRIGELFF	TGTGCCAGCAGCTTAATAGCGGGACGGATCGGGGAGCTGTTTTTT	TRBD2	-	TRBV7-3	TRBJ2-2
CASSLSSTGGRAKNIQYF	TGCGCCAGCAGCCTCTCTTCGACAGGGGGCAGAGCCAAAAACATTCAGTACTTC	TRBD1	few	TRBV5-1	TRBJ2-4
CASSPGLAGVRVRDTGELFF	TGTGCCAGCAGTCCCGGACTAGCGGGAGTTCGCGTTAGAGACACCGGGGAGCTGTTTTTT	TRBD2	-	TRBV27	TRBJ2-2
CASSLLGASGYTF	TGCGCCAGCAGCTTGTTGGGGGCGAGTGGCTACACCTTC	-	many	TRBV5-1	TRBJ1-2
CASSLGWGLNTEAFF	TGTGCCAGCAGCTTGGGATGGGGGCTGAACACTGAAGCTTTCTTT	-	-	TRBV5-6	TRBJ1-1
CASSPRGTGDTQYF	TGTGCCAGCAGCCCCCGGGGGACCGGGGATACGCAGTATTTT	-	-	TRBV14	TRBJ2-3
CASSKTGPYEQYF	TGTGCCAGCAGCAAGACAGGGCCCTACGAGCAGTACTTC	TRBD1	-	TRBV7-8	TRBJ2-7
CSASLGTSGSSYNEQFF	TGCAGTGCTAGTCTCGGGACTAGCGGGAGTTCTTACAATGAGCAGTTCTTC	TRBD2	-	TRBV20-1	TRBJ2-1
CASSLRGGSSYNEQFF	TGCGCCAGCAGCTTGCGTGGCGGGAGCTCCTACAATGAGCAGTTCTTC	TRBD2	-	TRBV5-1	TRBJ2-1
CASSVTGPGANVLTF	TGTGCCAGTAGCGTTACAGGTCCTGGGGCCAACGTCCTGACTTTC	-	-	TRBV19	TRBJ2-6
CSGFVTGGSEQYF	TGCAGCGGATTCGTGACAGGGGGCTCTGAGCAGTACTTC	TRBD1	-	TRBV29-1	TRBJ2-7
CASSWTGFEDTQYF	TGCGCCAGCAGCTGGACAGGGTTTGAAGATACGCAGTATTTT	TRBD1	-	TRBV5-1	TRBJ2-3
CSVRETGSNQPQHF	TGCAGCGTTCGAGAGACAGGGAGCAATCAGCCCCAGCATTTT	TRBD1	-	TRBV29-1	TRBJ1-5
CASSLERQGPFSGNTIYF	TGTGCCAGCAGCTTAGAGAGACAGGGGCCTTTCTCTGGAAACACCATATATTTT	TRBD1	-	TRBV7-2	TRBJ1-3
CASMGHPFGTQYF	TGTGCCAGCATGGGACACCCGTTTGGGACCCAGTACTTC	-	few	TRBV2	TRBJ2-5
CASSPPRQGQGLVYNEQFF	TGTGCCAGCAGCCCCCCCCGGCAGGGACAAGGCCTTGTATACAATGAGCAGTTCTTC	-	-	TRBV7-7	TRBJ2-1
CASSPGLDLGSDTQYF	TGTGCCAGCTCACCGGGTTTAGATCTGGGCTCAGATACGCAGTATTTT	-	-	TRBV18	TRBJ2-3
CATSAPRGQDPTNYGYTF	TGTGCCACCAGTGCTCCCAGGGGACAGGATCCTACTAACTATGGCTACACCTTC	TRBD1	-	TRBV24-1	TRBJ1-2
CASSRDTLETQYF	TGTGCCAGCAGCCGGGACACCCTGGAGACCCAGTACTTC	-	-	TRBV5-4	TRBJ2-5
CASSQMATLESAQYF	TGTGCCAGCAGCCAAATGGCCACTCTGGAGTCGGCCCAGTACTTC	-	-	TRBV3-1/TRBV3-2	TRBJ2-5
CASSGQGGFYGYTF	TGTGCCAGCAGCGGACAGGGGGGGTTCTATGGCTACACCTTC	TRBD1	many	TRBV6-5	TRBJ1-2
CASSMAGGSYEQYF	TGTGCCAGTAGTATGGCGGGAGGCAGCTACGAGCAGTACTTC	TRBD2	-	TRBV19	TRBJ2-7
CASSSVNYGYTF	TGTGCCAGCAGTTCTGTGAACTATGGCTACACCTTC	-	-	TRBV27	TRBJ1-2
CASSFTRNTEAFF	TGTGCCAGCAGTTTTACCAGGAACACTGAAGCTTTCTTT	-	-	TRBV27	TRBJ1-1
CASSIGGAGNEQFF	TGTGCCAGCAGCATAGGGGGCGCGGGGAATGAGCAGTTCTTC	-	-	TRBV3-1/TRBV3-2	TRBJ2-1
CASRPLAGEVYEQYF	TGTGCCAGCAGACCCCTAGCGGGAGAGGTGTACGAGCAGTACTTC	TRBD2	-	TRBV28	TRBJ2-7
CASSFRDRITDTQYF	TGTGCCAGCAGCTTCCGGGACAGAATCACAGATACGCAGTATTTT	TRBD1	-	TRBV7-6	TRBJ2-3
CASSSQGYGGYGYTF	TGTGCCAGCAGCTCCCAGGGGTATGGTGGCTATGGCTACACCTTC	-	-	TRBV11-2	TRBJ1-2
CSARNGDTQYF	TGCAGTGCTAGGAACGGAGATACGCAGTATTTT	-	-	TRBV20-1	TRBJ2-3
CASSPGGGDSSPLHF	TGCGCCAGCAGCCCCGGGGGGGGCGATTCTTCACCCCTCCACTTT	-	-	TRBV5-1	TRBJ1-6
CASSLEGRGPTEAFF	TGTGCCAGCAGCTTAGAGGGCAGGGGCCCCACTGAAGCTTTCTTT	-	-	TRBV7-6	TRBJ1-1
CASSHPTGGDQQYF	TGTGCCAGCAGCCACCCGACAGGGGGTGACCAGCAGTACTTC	TRBD1	-	TRBV3-1/TRBV3-2	TRBJ2-7
CASSVDGGKDTQYF	TGTGCCAGCAGCGTAGACGGGGGGAAGGATACGCAGTATTTT	TRBD2	-	TRBV9	TRBJ2-3
CASSPTGTGNGYSPLHF	TGTGCCAGCAGCCCCACCGGGACAGGAAACGGTTATTCACCCCTCCACTTT	TRBD1	-	TRBV28	TRBJ1-6
CATSPWGTTGMGNQPQHF	TGTGCCACCAGCCCCTGGGGAACTACAGGGATGGGGAATCAGCCCCAGCATTTT	-	-	TRBV15	TRBJ1-5
CASSQTGTSSYEQYF	TGTGCCAGCTCCCAAACAGGGACATCTTCCTACGAGCAGTACTTC	-	-	TRBV18	TRBJ2-7
CASRRWTDQETQYF	TGTGCCAGCAGGCGCTGGACAGACCAAGAGACCCAGTACTTC	-	-	TRBV7-9	TRBJ2-5
CASSLASRTGGSYSGNTIYF	TGTGCCAGCTCACTGGCCTCCCGGACAGGGGGCTCTTACTCTGGAAACACCATATATTTT	TRBD1	-	TRBV18	TRBJ1-3
CASSPGDRDPGYTF	TGTGCCAGCAGCCCCGGGGACAGGGACCCTGGCTACACCTTC	TRBD1	-	TRBV28	TRBJ1-2
CAIRPGLSKETQYF	TGTGCCATCAGGCCGGGACTGTCAAAAGAGACCCAGTACTTC	-	once	TRBV10-3	TRBJ2-5
CASSEDFYNEQFF	TGCGCCAGCAGTGAGGACTTCTACAATGAGCAGTTCTTC	-	-	TRBV10-1	TRBJ2-1
CASSLRLAGVEQYF	TGTGCCAGCAGCTTACGTTTAGCGGGAGTCGAGCAGTACTTC	TRBD2	-	TRBV7-2	TRBJ2-7
CASSWGLRDSYNEQFF	TGCGCCAGCAGCTGGGGACTGCGGGACTCCTACAATGAGCAGTTCTTC	-	-	TRBV5-1	TRBJ2-1
CASSRFDTTYEQYF	TGTGCCAGCAGCCGATTCGATACTACCTACGAGCAGTACTTC	-	few	TRBV9	TRBJ2-7
CASSEESSYNEQFF	TGTGCCAGCAGTGAAGAGAGCTCCTACAATGAGCAGTTCTTC	-	-	TRBV2	TRBJ2-1
CASSDGDTNYEQYF	TGTGCCAGCAGTGATGGGGACACAAACTACGAGCAGTACTTC	-	few	TRBV6-1	TRBJ2-7